This T cell receptor beta chain was captured by sequencing in a study of blood T cell repertoires in COVID-19. This table comes from immunoSEQ multiplex PCR, and its TCRdb copy is limited to in-frame clones, with some not included. The sample includes 48,000 or so clones, roughly 87% of them seen just once. The V gene end was trimmed by 5 bases and the J gene end by 10 bases; junction bases not matched to a gene: 3. The CDR3 length is 12 residues. The material sequenced was peripheral blood. V gene TRBV12-3 or TRBV12-4 combines with J gene TRBJ2-1; 9 bases line up with TRBD2. The TCR comes from a human donor in a cohort sampled during active COVID-19. The CDR3 spells CASSGAGGEQFF. In nucleotides, the CDR3 is TGTGCCAGCAGTGGGGCGGGGGGGGAGCAGTTCTTC.